The 26 T cell receptor beta chains reported below all come from one sample, sequenced in a study of blood T cell repertoires in COVID-19. Data came from immunoSEQ multiplex PCR; TCRdb stores just in-frame clones and leaves some out. The sample has 200,000 to 300,000 clones, 85% seen once. Material for sequencing was peripheral blood. All receptors derive from an older woman with active or convalescent COVID-19.

This sequence joins TRBV11-2 and TRBJ2-2; 7 bases match TRBD1. Germline trimming cut 1 base from V and 6 bases from J; bases unmatched to any gene: 5. The germline CDR1 and CDR2 sequences are SGHAT and FQNNGV. This CDR3 spans 15 amino acids. The CDR3 region has the DNA TGTGCCAGCAGCTTAGGAGGGGGCAAATCCGGGGAGCTGTTTTTT. It encodes CASSLGGGKSGELFF.

The chain combines TRBV5-1 with TRBJ2-1, with 9 nucleotides matching TRBD1. CDR3 length: 14 amino acids. The V gene end was trimmed by 4 bases and the J gene end by 6 bases; junction bases not matched to a gene: 5. From germline, CDR1 is SGHRS and CDR2 YFSETQ. The CDR3 DNA reads as TGCGCCAGCAGCCCAAAGACAGGGGGCAATGAGCAGTTCTTC. It codes for CASSPKTGGNEQFF.

The gene calls are TRBV13 and TRBJ2-5, with D possibly being TRBD2 (7 bases). Germline V lookup: CDR1 PRHDT, CDR2 FYEKMQ (reference sequence). Trimming took 1 base from V and 5 from J, leaving 11 bases between them. CDR3 length: 14 amino acids. The CDR3 DNA reads as TGTGCCAGCAGCTTAGAGGGGGGGATGGAGACCCAGTACTTC. Its protein product is CASSLEGGMETQYF.

The rearrangement uses TRBV4-2 and TRBJ2-2; tentatively, D is TRBD2 (6 bases). Germline CDR1 LGHNA, CDR2 YNFKEQ. V lost 4 bases to trimming and J lost 3 bases, with 12 bases between them. The CDR3 extends over 15 amino acids. The CDR3 region has the DNA TGTGCCAGCAGCCCCGGGGGAGCGGACACCGGGGAGCTGTTTTTT. Protein sequence: CASSPGGADTGELFF.

This rearrangement joins TRBV6-5 to TRBJ1-3, with TRBD1 matching over 8 bases. After removal of 6 bases from V and 2 bases from J, the junction contained 3 bases not matched to a gene. The CDR3 sequence is 14 residues long. Per the germline V gene, CDR1 is MNHEY and CDR2 is SVGAGI. CDR3 protein: CASRVQGAGNTIYF. For the CDR3, the DNA is TGTGCCAGCAGGGTACAGGGGGCTGGAAACACCATATATTTT.

This rearrangement joins TRBV6-6 to TRBJ1-1; 8 nucleotides match TRBD1. V lost 0 bases to trimming and J lost 6 bases; unmatched junction nucleotides: 9. The CDR3 runs to 16 residues. Germline CDR1 is MNHNY and CDR2 is SVGAGI (reference sequence). The CDR3 bases are TGTGCCAGCAGTTACTCACGGAGGACAGGGTATCCTGAAGCTTTCTTT. It is translated as CASSYSRRTGYPEAFF.

The chain uses TRBV2 and TRBJ1-4; 7 nucleotides match TRBD1. The CDR3 length is 16 residues. V lost 8 bases to trimming and J lost 17 bases; unmatched junction nucleotides: 26. Germline values: CDR1 SNHLY, CDR2 FYNNEI. Written as DNA, the CDR3 is TGTGCCAGCCGGGACAGTAGTTATGATCCGGCTGATTTCGGTTTTTTT. Translating gives CASRDSSYDPADFGFF.

This sequence joins TRBV19 and TRBJ2-2; 10 bases align to TRBD2. CDR3 size: 17 residues. Looked up from germline, CDR1 is LNHDA and CDR2 is SQIVND (reference sequence). The trim removed 1 base at V and 5 bases at J, leaving 7 bases unmatched. The CDR3 region has the DNA TGTGCCAGTAGTATAGGTGGGACTAGCGCGGGGACCGGGGAGCTGTTTTTT. This sequence encodes CASSIGGTSAGTGELFF. Using reference TRBV19 and TRBJ2-2 for the parts outside the CDR3, the full variable domain is DGGITQSPKYLFRKEGQNVTLSCEQNLNHDAMYWYRQDPGQGLRLIYYSQIVNDFQKGDIAEGYSVSREKKESFPLTVTSAQKNPTAFYLCASSIGGTSAGTGELFFGEGSRLTVL.

This chain connects TRBV11-3 to TRBJ2-2, with D possibly matching TRBD1 (5 bases). Trimming stripped 1 base from V and 0 bases from J, with 12 bases between. The CDR3 covers 17 residues. CDR1 and CDR2 (germline): SGHNT, YENEEA. The CDR3 DNA reads TGTGCCAGCAGCTTAGCGGGTTGGGGCTCGAACACCGGGGAGCTGTTTTTT. Encoded protein: CASSLAGWGSNTGELFF.

This sequence joins TRBV27 and TRBJ2-7; 11 bases line up with TRBD1. The germline V gene has CDR1 MNHEY and CDR2 SMNVEV (reference sequence). This CDR3 has 14 amino acids. V gave up 4 bases and J gave up 2 bases; unmatched junction bases: 1. The CDR3 sequence: CASSSGQGAYEQYF. CDR3 DNA sequence: TGTGCCAGCAGTTCGGGACAGGGGGCCTACGAGCAGTACTTC.

The chain has TRBV29-1 and TRBJ1-2; 7 nucleotides match TRBD1. Germline CDR1 reads SQVTM; CDR2 reads ANQGSEA. Trimming removed 4 bases from V and 1 base from J; junction bases left unmatched: 6. CDR3 length: 14 residues. CDR3 in amino acids: CSVGDSGGNYGYTF. CDR3 nucleotide sequence: TGCAGCGTTGGGGACAGCGGGGGTAACTATGGCTACACCTTC.

V and J are TRBV19 and TRBJ2-3, with 9 bases that match TRBD2. CDR1 and CDR2 from the germline V gene are LNHDA and SQIVND (reference sequence). There are 14 residues in the CDR3. J lost 3 bases, V lost 5 bases, and 3 bases had no gene match. The CDR3 sequence: CASSPTSGTDTQYF. Written as DNA, the CDR3 is TGTGCCAGTAGTCCGACTAGCGGAACAGATACGCAGTATTTT.

This chain joins TRBV11-2 and TRBJ2-5, with D perhaps matching TRBD1 (6 bases). Per germline, CDR1 SGHAT and CDR2 FQNNGV. This CDR3 contains 14 residues. Trimming took 2 bases from V and 5 from J, leaving 12 bases between them. The CDR3 protein is CASSLNPQGETQYF. The CDR3 coding sequence is TGTGCCAGCAGCTTAAATCCCCAGGGGGAGACCCAGTACTTC.

V usage is TRBV4-1 and J usage is TRBJ2-3; 8 bases fit TRBD2. V shed 0 bases and J 1 base; nucleotides not matched to a gene: 3. In germline, CDR1 is MGHRA, CDR2 YSYEKL. This CDR3 is 16 amino acids long. The CDR3 spells CASSQDDGGGTDTQYF. The CDR3 DNA follows: TGCGCCAGCAGCCAAGATGACGGGGGGGGCACAGATACGCAGTATTTT.

The chain uses TRBV7-8 and TRBJ1-5; TRBD1 agrees at 9 bases. Germline trimming cut 4 bases from V and 8 bases from J; bases unmatched to any gene: 9. The CDR3 covers 15 residues. CDR1 and CDR2 (germline): SGHVS, FQNEAQ. The chain's CDR3 is CASSSQQGAREPQHF. For the CDR3, the DNA is TGTGCCAGCAGCTCACAACAGGGGGCGCGGGAGCCCCAGCATTTT.

The chain joins TRBV5-1 to TRBJ2-3; 9 nucleotides align to TRBD2. V lost 4 bases and J lost 7; bases outside the gene matches: 16. Germline assignment: CDR1 SGHRS and CDR2 YFSETQ. The CDR3 consists of 17 residues. CDR3 residues: CASSQDWAAGGGNTQYF. Here the CDR3 DNA reads TGCGCCAGCAGCCAAGACTGGGCAGCGGGAGGTGGGAATACGCAGTATTTT.

The V call is TRBV5-1, the J call TRBJ2-6; 11 bases are shared with TRBD1. J gave up 4 bases and V 0 bases, and 9 bases lay outside the gene matches. Germline lookup yields CDR1 SGHRS and CDR2 YFSETQ. The CDR3 loop spans 19 amino acids. The CDR3 DNA reads as TGCGCCAGCAGCTTGGCGAGCGGACAGGGGGCGGGGGGGGCCAACGTCCTGACTTTC. It codes for CASSLASGQGAGGANVLTF.

The rearrangement uses TRBV12-3 or TRBV12-4 and TRBJ2-7, with 9 bases that match TRBD1. V lost 5 bases to trimming and J lost 3 bases; unmatched junction nucleotides: 2. CDR3 length: 13 residues. This CDR3 is CASSGTGNYEQYF. CDR3 in DNA: TGTGCCAGCAGTGGGACAGGGAACTACGAGCAGTACTTC.

The chain joins TRBV6-9 to TRBJ1-4; 7 bases are a match to TRBD1. In germline, CDR1 is MNHGY, CDR2 SVAAGI. The J segment lost 5 bases and the V segment lost 6 bases, leaving 15 bases of the junction unmatched. The CDR3 consists of 17 residues. As DNA, the CDR3 is TGTGCCAGCAGCCGCAGGGGGAACCCGCAGAGAAATGAAAAACTGTTTTTT. Residues: CASSRRGNPQRNEKLFF.

The chain carries TRBV3-1 (or the pseudogene TRBV3-2) and TRBJ2-7; 10 nucleotides align to TRBD2. In germline, CDR1 is LGHDT, CDR2 YNNKEL (reference sequence). The CDR3 sequence is 17 residues long. J was trimmed by 7 bases and V by 0 bases; bases with no gene match: 12. The CDR3 here is CASSQEAPLAGVSEQYF. In nucleotides, the CDR3 is TGTGCCAGCAGCCAAGAAGCCCCCCTAGCGGGAGTATCTGAGCAGTACTTC.

The V call is TRBV11-2, the J call TRBJ1-5; D remains unclear. Trimming took 5 bases from V and 7 from J, leaving 6 bases between them. The CDR3 spans 11 residues. Looked up from germline, CDR1 is SGHAT and CDR2 is FQNNGV. The CDR3 nucleotides are TGTGCCAGCAGCGTACGGCAGCCCCAGCATTTT. Encoded protein: CASSVRQPQHF.

The table lists this clone with a count of one. This chain connects TRBV15 to TRBJ2-5, with 8 bases matching TRBD2. The ends lost 6 bases at V and 4 bases at J; junction bases unmatched: 4. The CDR3 covers 13 residues. Germline V CDR1 and CDR2: LNHNV, YYDKDF (reference sequence). The DNA of the CDR3 is TGTGCCACCAGACATCGGGGGGGAGAGACCCAGTACTTC. Translation: CATRHRGGETQYF.

The chain combines TRBV11-2 with TRBJ2-5; tentative D call: TRBD2 (6 bases). The CDR3 consists of 14 residues. V lost 5 bases, J lost 4 bases, and 14 bases lay in between. CDR1 and CDR2 from the germline V gene are SGHAT and FQNNGV. The CDR3 DNA sequence: TGTGCCAGCAGCCGGGCGGTGGGGGGAGAGACCCAGTACTTC. Amino acids: CASSRAVGGETQYF.

V and J are TRBV5-5 and TRBJ2-2, with 9 nucleotides matching TRBD1. The CDR3 is 16 residues long. The germline V gene has CDR1 SGHKS and CDR2 YYEKEE (reference sequence). With V trimmed by 3 bases and J by 6 bases, 9 bases remained unmatched. The CDR3 spells CASSSTPDRGAGELFF. The CDR3 DNA reads TGTGCCAGCAGCTCTACCCCCGACAGGGGGGCCGGGGAGCTGTTTTTT.

A few counts support this clone. V and J are TRBV7-2 and TRBJ1-2; D call uncertain. Trimming stripped 1 base from V and 3 bases from J, with 6 bases between. Germline values: CDR1 SGHTA, CDR2 FQGNSA. CDR3 length: 13 amino acids. The CDR3 DNA reads as TGTGCCAGCAGCTTAGTTCGAGACTATGGCTACACCTTC. Its translation is CASSLVRDYGYTF.

The gene calls are TRBV12-5 and TRBJ2-2; D is unresolved. Between the trimmed V and J ends, which lost 2 bases and 2 bases, there was a span of 3 bases. Germline CDR1 LGHNT, CDR2 FRNRAP. This CDR3 is built from 13 residues. CDR3 DNA: TGTGCTAGTGGTTTGTATAACACCGGGGAGCTGTTTTTT. Its protein product is CASGLYNTGELFF.